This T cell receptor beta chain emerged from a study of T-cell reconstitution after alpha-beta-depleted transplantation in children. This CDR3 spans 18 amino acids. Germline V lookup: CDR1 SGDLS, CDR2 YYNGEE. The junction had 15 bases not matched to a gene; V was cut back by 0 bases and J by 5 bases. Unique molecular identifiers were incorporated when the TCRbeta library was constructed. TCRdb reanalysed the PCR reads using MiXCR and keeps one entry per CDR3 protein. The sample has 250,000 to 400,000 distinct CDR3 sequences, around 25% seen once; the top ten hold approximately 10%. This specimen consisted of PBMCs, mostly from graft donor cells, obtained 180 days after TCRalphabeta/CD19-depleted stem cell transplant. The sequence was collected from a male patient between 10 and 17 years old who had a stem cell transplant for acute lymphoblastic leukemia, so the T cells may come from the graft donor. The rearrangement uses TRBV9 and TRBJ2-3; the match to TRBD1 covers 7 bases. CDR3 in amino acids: CASSVALGGQTLGDTQYF. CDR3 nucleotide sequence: TGTGCCAGCAGCGTAGCGCTTGGGGGACAGACTTTGGGAGATACGCAGTATTTT. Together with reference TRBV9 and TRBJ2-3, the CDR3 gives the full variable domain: DSGVTQTPKHLITATGQRVTLRCSPRSGDLSVYWYQQSLDQGLQFLIQYYNGEERAKGNILERFSAQQFPDLHSELNLSSLELGDSALYFCASSVALGGQTLGDTQYFGPGTRLTVL.